The 2 T cell receptor beta chains in this list originate from one sample, sequenced in a study of blood T cells in healthy people across ages. Sample-barcoded 5' priming and a J-beta primer mix drove a second PCR of about 7 to 11 cycles. TCRdb ran MiXCR on the 5' RACE reads and lists one entry per CDR3 protein. The sample lists under 1,000,000 distinct CDR3 sequences; approximately 35% were seen once. Source material: blood. The receptors derive from a man aged 18 to 35 in good health.

The rearrangement links TRBV4-3 to TRBJ2-3; maybe TRBD2 (5 bases). Deletions cut 0 bases from V and 1 base from J, with 14 bases between. CDR1 is LGHNA, CDR2 YSLEER, per germline. This CDR3 is 17 amino acids long. For the CDR3, the DNA is TGCGCCAGCAGCCAAGATCGGAGGCAGGCGGGCACAGATACGCAGTATTTT. Translating gives CASSQDRRQAGTDTQYF.

Regarding this clonotype: One end of the junction fails to match germline, which may point to a read error. The chain combines TRBV20-1 with TRBJ1-2; D not certain. The CDR3 contains 9 residues. In germline, CDR1 is DFQATT, CDR2 SNEGSKA (reference sequence). The CDR3 here is CSASKGYIF. DNA of the CDR3: TGCAGTGCTAGTAAGGGCTACATCTTC.